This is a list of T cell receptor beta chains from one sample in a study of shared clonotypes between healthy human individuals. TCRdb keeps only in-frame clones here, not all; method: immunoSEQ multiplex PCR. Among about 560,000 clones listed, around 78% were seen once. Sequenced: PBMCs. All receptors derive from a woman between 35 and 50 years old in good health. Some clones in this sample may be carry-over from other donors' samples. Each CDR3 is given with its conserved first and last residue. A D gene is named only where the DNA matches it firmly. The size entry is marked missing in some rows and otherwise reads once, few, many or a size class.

CASTSSFLAGEEQYF,TGTGCCAGCACCTCCTCGTTTCTAGCGGGAGAAGAGCAGTACTTC,TRBV28,15,TRBD2,TRBJ2-7,-
CASSLAREYEQYF,TGTGCCAGCAGCTTGGCCAGGGAATACGAGCAGTACTTC,TRBV7-2,13,-,TRBJ2-7,-
CASSPWGRTEQYF,TGTGCCAGCAGCCCCTGGGGGCGCACCGAGCAGTACTTC,TRBV7-2,13,-,TRBJ2-7,-
CASTPGGRSSGNTIYF,TGTGCCAGCACCCCGGGAGGAAGGAGCTCTGGAAACACCATATATTTT,TRBV28,16,-,TRBJ1-3,-
CASSRRARGHVYNEQFF,TGTGCCAGCAGCCGGAGAGCCAGGGGGCATGTTTACAATGAGCAGTTCTTC,TRBV14,17,TRBD1,TRBJ2-1,-
CASSVSRSNEQFF,TGTGCCAGCAGTGTTTCTAGAAGCAATGAGCAGTTCTTC,TRBV6-1,13,-,TRBJ2-1,-
CASSHRVPAEQFF,TGCGCCAGCAGCCATCGAGTCCCAGCTGAGCAGTTCTTC,TRBV4-1,13,-,TRBJ2-1,-
CASSFRQGLGDTF,TGTGCCAGCAGTTTTAGGCAGGGCCTTGGGGACACCTTC,TRBV27,13,-,TRBJ1-2,-
CASSSPTGGAVLFF,TGTGCCAGCAGCTCGCCGACAGGGGGCGCCGTTCTGTTCTTC,TRBV7-2,14,TRBD1,TRBJ2-1,-
CASSVGPATSNEQYF,TGTGCCAGCAGTGTAGGGCCCGCCACATCGAACGAGCAGTACTTC,TRBV6-1,15,-,TRBJ2-7,many
CASSLGTGGAYGYTF,TGCGCCAGCAGCTTGGGGACAGGGGGCGCTTATGGCTACACCTTC,TRBV5-1,15,TRBD1,TRBJ1-2,-
CASSIVKGVDTEAFF,TGTGCCAGTAGTATAGTTAAGGGTGTGGACACTGAAGCTTTCTTT,TRBV19,15,-,TRBJ1-1,-
CASSYRPPDTQYF,TGTGCCAGCAGTTACCGTCCCCCAGATACGCAGTATTTT,TRBV6-6,13,-,TRBJ2-3,-
CASSLDVASGTYNEQFF,TGTGCCAGCAGCTTAGATGTCGCTAGCGGTACCTACAATGAGCAGTTCTTC,TRBV7-2,17,TRBD2,TRBJ2-1,-
CASSRGQGTGNTIYF,TGTGCCAGCAGCCGCGGACAGGGAACTGGAAACACCATATATTTT,TRBV5-4,15,TRBD1,TRBJ1-3,few
CASSLDWRSEQYF,TGTGCCAGCAGCTTAGATTGGAGAAGCGAGCAGTACTTC,TRBV11-2,13,-,TRBJ2-7,-
CASSTVGKETQYF,TGTGCCAGCAGCACCGTAGGGAAAGAGACCCAGTACTTC,TRBV7-3,13,-,TRBJ2-5,once
CASSPVVVGEGRDEQYF,TGTGCCAGCTCACCAGTTGTGGTAGGGGAGGGCCGGGACGAGCAGTACTTC,TRBV18,17,TRBD2,TRBJ2-7,once
CASSPNLNTEAFF,TGTGCCAGTAGTCCCAACTTGAACACTGAAGCTTTCTTT,TRBV19,13,-,TRBJ1-1,-
CASSLVPSPYEQYF,TGTGCCAGCAGCTTAGTTCCTAGTCCCTACGAGCAGTACTTC,TRBV11-2,14,-,TRBJ2-7,-
CASSVAGRRFYEQYF,TGTGCCAGCAGCGTCGCCGGACGGCGATTTTACGAGCAGTACTTC,TRBV6-1,15,-,TRBJ2-7,-
CAIPLTSYEQYF,TGCGCCATCCCTCTGACTAGCTACGAGCAGTACTTC,TRBV10-1,12,-,TRBJ2-7,-
CASSLWAGGPHPQRQETQYF,TGTGCCAGCTCACTATGGGCGGGAGGGCCGCACCCCCAAAGACAAGAGACCCAGTACTTC,TRBV18,20,TRBD2,TRBJ2-5,-
CASSLGAGETYEQYF,TGCGCTAGCAGCTTGGGGGCGGGTGAGACCTACGAGCAGTACTTC,TRBV5-1,15,-,TRBJ2-7,-